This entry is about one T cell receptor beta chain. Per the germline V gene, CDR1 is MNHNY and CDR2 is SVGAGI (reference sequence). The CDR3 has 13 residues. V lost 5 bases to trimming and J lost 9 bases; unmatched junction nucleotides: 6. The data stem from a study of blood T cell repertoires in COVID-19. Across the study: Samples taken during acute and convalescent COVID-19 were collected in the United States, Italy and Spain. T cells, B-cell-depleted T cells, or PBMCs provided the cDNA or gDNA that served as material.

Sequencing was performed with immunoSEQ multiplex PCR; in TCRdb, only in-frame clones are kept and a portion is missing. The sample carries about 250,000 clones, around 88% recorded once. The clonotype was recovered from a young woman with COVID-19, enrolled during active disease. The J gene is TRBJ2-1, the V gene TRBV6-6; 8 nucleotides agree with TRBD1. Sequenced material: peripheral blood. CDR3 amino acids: CASSQSGGGEQFF. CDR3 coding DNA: TGTGCCAGCAGTCAGTCAGGGGGCGGTGAGCAGTTCTTC.